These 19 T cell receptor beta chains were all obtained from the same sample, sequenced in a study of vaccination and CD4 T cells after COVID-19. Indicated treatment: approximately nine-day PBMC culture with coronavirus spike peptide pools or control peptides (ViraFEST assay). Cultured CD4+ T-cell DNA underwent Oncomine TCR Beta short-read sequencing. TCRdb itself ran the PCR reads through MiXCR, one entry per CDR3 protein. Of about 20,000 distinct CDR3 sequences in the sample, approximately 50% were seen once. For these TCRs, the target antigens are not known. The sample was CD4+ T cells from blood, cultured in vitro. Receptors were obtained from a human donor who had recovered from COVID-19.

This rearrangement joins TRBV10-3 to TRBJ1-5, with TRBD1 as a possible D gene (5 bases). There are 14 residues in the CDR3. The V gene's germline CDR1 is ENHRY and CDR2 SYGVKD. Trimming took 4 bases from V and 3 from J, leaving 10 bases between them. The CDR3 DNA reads TGTGCCATCAGTGGAGACAGAGACAATCAGCCCCAGCATTTT. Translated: CAISGDRDNQPQHF.

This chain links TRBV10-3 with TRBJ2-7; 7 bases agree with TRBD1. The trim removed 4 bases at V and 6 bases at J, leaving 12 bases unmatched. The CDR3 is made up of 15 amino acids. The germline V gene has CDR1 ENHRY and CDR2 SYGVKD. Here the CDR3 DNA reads TGTGCCATCAGTGCCCTCGGGGACAGCAGGGGCGAGCAGTACTTC. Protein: CAISALGDSRGEQYF.

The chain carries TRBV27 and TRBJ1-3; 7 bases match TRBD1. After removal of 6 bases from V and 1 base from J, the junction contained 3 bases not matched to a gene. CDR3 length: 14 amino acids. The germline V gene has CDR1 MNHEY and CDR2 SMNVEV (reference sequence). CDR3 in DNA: TGTGCCAGCAGAAAGACAGGGTCTGGAAACACCATATATTTT. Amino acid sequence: CASRKTGSGNTIYF.

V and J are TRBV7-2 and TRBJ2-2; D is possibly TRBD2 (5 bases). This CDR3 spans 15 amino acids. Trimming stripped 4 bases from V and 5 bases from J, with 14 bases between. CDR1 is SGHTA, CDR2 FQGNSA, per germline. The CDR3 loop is CASSWADPGTGELFF. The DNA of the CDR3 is TGTGCCAGCAGCTGGGCCGACCCGGGAACCGGGGAGCTGTTTTTT. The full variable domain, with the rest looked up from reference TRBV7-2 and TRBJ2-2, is GAGVSQSPSNKVTEKGKDVELRCDPISGHTALYWYRQSLGQGLEFLIYFQGNSAPDKSGLPSDRFSAERTGGSVSTLTIQRTQQEDSAVYLCASSWADPGTGELFFGEGSRLTVL.

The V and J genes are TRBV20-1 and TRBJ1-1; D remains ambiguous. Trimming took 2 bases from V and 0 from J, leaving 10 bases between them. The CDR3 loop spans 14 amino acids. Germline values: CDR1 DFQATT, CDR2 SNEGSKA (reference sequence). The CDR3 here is CSARSRLMNTEAFF. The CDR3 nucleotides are TGCAGTGCTAGATCTAGATTAATGAACACTGAAGCTTTCTTT.

The CDR3 region is CASSIKQGNGNQPQHF. CDR3 coding DNA: TGTGCCAGTAGTATAAAACAGGGAAACGGCAATCAGCCCCAGCATTTT. This sequence joins TRBV19 and TRBJ1-5, with D possibly being TRBD1 (6 bases). The CDR3 extends over 16 amino acids. V lost 2 bases to trimming and J lost 2 bases, with 13 bases between them. From germline, CDR1 is LNHDA and CDR2 SQIVND (reference sequence).

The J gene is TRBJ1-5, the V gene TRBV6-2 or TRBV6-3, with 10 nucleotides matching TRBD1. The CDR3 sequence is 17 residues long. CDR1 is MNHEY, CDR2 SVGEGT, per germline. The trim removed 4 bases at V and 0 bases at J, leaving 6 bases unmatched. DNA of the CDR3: TGTGCCAGCAGTTTTCGACAGGGGGCTTATAGCAATCAGCCCCAGCATTTT. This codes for CASSFRQGAYSNQPQHF.

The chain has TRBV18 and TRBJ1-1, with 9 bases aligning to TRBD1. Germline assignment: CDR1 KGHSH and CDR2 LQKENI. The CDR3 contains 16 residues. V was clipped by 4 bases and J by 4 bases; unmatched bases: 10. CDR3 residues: CASSRQGGTLSTEAFF. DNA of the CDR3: TGTGCCAGCTCACGACAGGGGGGGACGCTTAGCACTGAAGCTTTCTTT.

The CDR3 sequence: CASSHRGRGQPQHF. In DNA form, the CDR3 reads TGTGCCAGCAGCCATAGGGGGAGAGGTCAGCCCCAGCATTTT. This sequence joins TRBV7-6 and TRBJ1-5, with a tentative D call TRBD1 (6 bases). The germline V and J ends were trimmed by 5 bases and 6 bases, with 14 bases remaining between them. This CDR3 has 14 amino acids. Germline lookup yields CDR1 SGHVS and CDR2 FNYEAQ.

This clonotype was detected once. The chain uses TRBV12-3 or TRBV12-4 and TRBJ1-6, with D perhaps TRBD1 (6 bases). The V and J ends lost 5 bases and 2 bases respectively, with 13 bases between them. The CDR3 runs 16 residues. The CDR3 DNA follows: TGTGCCAGCAGTCCGGGGACAAGGACCTATAATTCACCCCTCCACTTT. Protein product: CASSPGTRTYNSPLHF.

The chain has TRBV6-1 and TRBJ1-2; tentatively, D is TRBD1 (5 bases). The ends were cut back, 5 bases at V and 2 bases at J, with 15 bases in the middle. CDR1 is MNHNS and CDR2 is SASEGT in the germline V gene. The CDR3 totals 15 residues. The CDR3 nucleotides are TGTGCCAGCAGTCCTGGGGCCGACGGGAACTATGGCTACACCTTC. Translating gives CASSPGADGNYGYTF.

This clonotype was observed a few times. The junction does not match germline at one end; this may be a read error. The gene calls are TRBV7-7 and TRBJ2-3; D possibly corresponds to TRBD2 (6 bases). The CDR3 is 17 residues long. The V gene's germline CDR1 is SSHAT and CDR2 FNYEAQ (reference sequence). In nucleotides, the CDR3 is TGTGCTAGCAGCGCGGGACGGACCTTTGACTTTACAGATACGCAGTATTTT. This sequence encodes CASSAGRTFDFTDTQYF.

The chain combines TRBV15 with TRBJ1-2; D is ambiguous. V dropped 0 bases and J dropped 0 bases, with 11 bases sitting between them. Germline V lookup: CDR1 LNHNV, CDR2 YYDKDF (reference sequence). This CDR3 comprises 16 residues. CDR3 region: CATSRDSVNPNYGYTF. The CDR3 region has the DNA TGTGCCACCAGCAGAGATAGCGTCAACCCTAACTATGGCTACACCTTC.

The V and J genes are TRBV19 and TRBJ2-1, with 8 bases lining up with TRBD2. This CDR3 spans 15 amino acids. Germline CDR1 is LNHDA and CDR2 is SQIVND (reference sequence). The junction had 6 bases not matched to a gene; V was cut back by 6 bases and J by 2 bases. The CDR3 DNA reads TGTGCCAGTAGGCTCCGGGAGGGAGCCTACAATGAGCAGTTCTTC. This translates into CASRLREGAYNEQFF.

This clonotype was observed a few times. As DNA, the CDR3 is TGTGCCAGTAGTATAGAGGTCGGAGGGTACTATGGCTACACCTTC. Encoded protein: CASSIEVGGYYGYTF. The chain uses TRBV19 and TRBJ1-2; D unresolved. Looked up from germline, CDR1 is LNHDA and CDR2 is SQIVND (reference sequence). The CDR3 length is 15 residues. V was cut by 0 bases and J by 3 bases, with 11 bases left in between. The whole variable domain, filled in from reference TRBV19 and TRBJ1-2, reads DGGITQSPKYLFRKEGQNVTLSCEQNLNHDAMYWYRQDPGQGLRLIYYSQIVNDFQKGDIAEGYSVSREKKESFPLTVTSAQKNPTAFYLCASSIEVGGYYGYTFGSGTRLTVV.

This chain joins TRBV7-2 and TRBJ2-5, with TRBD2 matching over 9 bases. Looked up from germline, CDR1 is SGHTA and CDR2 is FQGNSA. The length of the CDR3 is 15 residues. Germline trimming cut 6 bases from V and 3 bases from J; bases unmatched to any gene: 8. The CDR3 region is CASRSTSGSKETQYF. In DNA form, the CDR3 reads TGTGCCAGCAGGTCGACTAGCGGATCTAAAGAGACCCAGTACTTC.

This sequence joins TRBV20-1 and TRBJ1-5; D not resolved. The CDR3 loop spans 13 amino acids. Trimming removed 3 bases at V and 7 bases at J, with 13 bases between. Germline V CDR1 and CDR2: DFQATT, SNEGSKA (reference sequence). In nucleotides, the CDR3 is TGCAGTGCTAGTAAACATGTGGGGCAGCCCCAGCATTTT. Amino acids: CSASKHVGQPQHF.

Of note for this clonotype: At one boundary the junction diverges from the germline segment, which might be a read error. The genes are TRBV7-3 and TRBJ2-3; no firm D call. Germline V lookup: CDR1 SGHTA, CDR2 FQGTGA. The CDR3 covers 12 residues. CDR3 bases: TGCGCCAGCAGTAGCCTTGGGGATACGCAGTATTTT. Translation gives CASSSLGDTQYF.

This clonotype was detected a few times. The CDR3 nucleotides are TGTGCCAGCAGCTATACAGTTTATCAGCCCCAGCATTTT. Its protein product is CASSYTVYQPQHF. V gene TRBV7-3 combines with J gene TRBJ1-5; D uncertain. V lost 4 bases and J lost 5, with 9 bases in between. Germline CDR1 SGHTA, CDR2 FQGTGA. The CDR3 totals 13 residues.